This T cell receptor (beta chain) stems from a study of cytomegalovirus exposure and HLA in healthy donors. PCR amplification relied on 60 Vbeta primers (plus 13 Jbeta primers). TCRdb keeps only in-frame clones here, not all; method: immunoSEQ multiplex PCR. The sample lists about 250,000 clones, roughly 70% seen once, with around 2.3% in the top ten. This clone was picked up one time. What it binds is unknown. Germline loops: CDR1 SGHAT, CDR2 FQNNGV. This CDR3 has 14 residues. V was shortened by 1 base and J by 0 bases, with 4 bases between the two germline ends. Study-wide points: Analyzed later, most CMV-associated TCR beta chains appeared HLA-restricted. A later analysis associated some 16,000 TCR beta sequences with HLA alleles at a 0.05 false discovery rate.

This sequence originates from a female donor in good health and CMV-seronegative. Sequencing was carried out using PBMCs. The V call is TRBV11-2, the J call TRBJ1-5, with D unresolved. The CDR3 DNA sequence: TGTGCCAGCAGCTTAGTAGATAGCAATCAGCCCCAGCATTTT. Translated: CASSLVDSNQPQHF.